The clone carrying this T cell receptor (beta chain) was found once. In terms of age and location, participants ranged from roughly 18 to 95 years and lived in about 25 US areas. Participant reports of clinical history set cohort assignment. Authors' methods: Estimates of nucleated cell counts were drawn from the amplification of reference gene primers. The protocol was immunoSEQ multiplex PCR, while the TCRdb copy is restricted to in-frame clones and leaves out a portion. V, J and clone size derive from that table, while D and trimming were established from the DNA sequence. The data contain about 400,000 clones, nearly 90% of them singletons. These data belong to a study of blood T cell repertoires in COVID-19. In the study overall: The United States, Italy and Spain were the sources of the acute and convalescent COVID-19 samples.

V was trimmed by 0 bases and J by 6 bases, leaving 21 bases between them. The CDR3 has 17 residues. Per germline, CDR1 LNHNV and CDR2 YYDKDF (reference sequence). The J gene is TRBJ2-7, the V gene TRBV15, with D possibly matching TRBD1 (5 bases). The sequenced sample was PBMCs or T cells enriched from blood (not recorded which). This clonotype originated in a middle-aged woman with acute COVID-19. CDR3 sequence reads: CATSRDHADKGPSEQYF. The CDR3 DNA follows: TGTGCCACCAGCAGAGATCATGCGGACAAGGGTCCATCCGAGCAGTACTTC.